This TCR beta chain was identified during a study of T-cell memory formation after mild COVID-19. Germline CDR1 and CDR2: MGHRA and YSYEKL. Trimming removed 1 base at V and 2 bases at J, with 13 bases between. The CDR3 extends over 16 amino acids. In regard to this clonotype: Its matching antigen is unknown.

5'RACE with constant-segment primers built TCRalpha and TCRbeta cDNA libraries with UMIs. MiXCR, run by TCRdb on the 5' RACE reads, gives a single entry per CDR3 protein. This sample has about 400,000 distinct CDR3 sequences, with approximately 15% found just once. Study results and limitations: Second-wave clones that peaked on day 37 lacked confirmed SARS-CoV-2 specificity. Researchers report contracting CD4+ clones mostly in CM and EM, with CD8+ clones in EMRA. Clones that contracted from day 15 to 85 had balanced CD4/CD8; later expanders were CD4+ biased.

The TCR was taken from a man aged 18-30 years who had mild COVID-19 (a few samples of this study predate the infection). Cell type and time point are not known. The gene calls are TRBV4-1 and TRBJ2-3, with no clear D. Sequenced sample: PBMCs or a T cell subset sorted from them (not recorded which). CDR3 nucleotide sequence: TGCGCCAGCAGCCAAGTAGGCCGAAAAAACACAGATACGCAGTATTTT. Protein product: CASSQVGRKNTDTQYF.